This paragraph covers one TCR beta chain sequence. Its antigen is not yet known. Within one base of it there is no much larger clone, and no base qualities were kept. TCRbeta CDR3 regions were amplified from genomic DNA by means of the immunoSEQ Assay, a bias-controlled multiplex PCR. In the authors' own workflow: Within the assay, amplification of reference gene primers was used to estimate how many nucleated cells each sample contained. To quantify the absolute abundance of each unique TCRbeta CDR3 rearrangement, sequence reads were collapsed and filtered. For each sample, productive Simpson clonality was calculated as the square root of Simpson's diversity index over productive rearrangements. The source is immuneACCESS, and TCRdb retained only in-frame sequences with V and J called. Part of the clones is not carried over; for the studies checked, unresolved V genes explain less than half of this, and the remainder is unexplained. The D gene and trimming were derived from the DNA, and the V and J assignments and clone size from that table. This sample holds 70,000 to 85,000 clones; 83% were observed only once. About 42% of the sample is in the top ten clones.

This record comes from a study of blood T cell repertoires in COVID-19 (TCRdb year 2020). Describing the broader study: Samples from collaborators originated in the United States, Italy and Spain and spanned both the acute and convalescent phases of COVID-19. The prospective study material was composed of cDNA or gDNA derived from T cells, B-cell-depleted T cells, or PBMCs. Where HLA class I and class II types were available, the types were taken from metadata supplied by the sample provider, not from assay-based typing. Samples came from the ongoing ImmuneRACE study (first 160 participants) plus 1,254 subjects from 6 global collaborators. The repertoires were released in a freely available public database intended as a resource for research on the immune response to SARS-CoV-2. A de-identified subject ID, COVID-19 status, age in years and sex were almost always included in the sample metadata. Deeply sampled blood TCRbeta repertoires from subjects exposed to, actively infected with, or recovered from COVID-19 were included in the dataset. General findings and caveats noted by the study authors: The quantity of clinical and demographic metadata differed by source and by participant and was supplied without curation.

V is trimmed back by 6 bases and J by 6 bases, and the junction contains 8 bases that no gene match accounts for. CDR1 and CDR2 are drawn from the germline V gene: KGHSH, LQKENI. From cysteine to phenylalanine, the CDR3 is 16 amino acids long. The DNA shown is the 48-base CDR3, in frame from base 1. Whole blood was collected in K2EDTA tubes by collaborating institutions according to the institutions' own protocols. For TCRbeta analysis, collaborator samples were shipped as frozen whole blood, as isolated PBMCs, or as DNA extracted from either sample type. Recombination connected TRBV18 to TRBJ2-1, with 13 junctional bases fitting TRBD2. Sequenced input: peripheral blood. The clonotype comes from an older man with active or convalescent COVID-19. The CDR3 reads as follows: CASSPPTSGGANEQFF. The DNA sequence follows: TGTGCCAGCTCCCCTCCTACTAGCGGGGGGGCCAATGAGCAGTTCTTC.